The T cell receptor beta chain described here comes from a study of T cell responses to AZD1222 COVID-19 vaccine. The CDR3 sequence is 14 residues long. V gave up 6 bases and J gave up 2 bases, with 14 bases separating them. Germline loops: CDR1 KGHSH, CDR2 LQKENI. Sequenced by immunoSEQ multiplex PCR; TCRdb stores in-frame clones only, minus some. The sample lists about 140,000 clones, 88% occurring once. This material consisted of peripheral blood, taken 28 days after the second AZD1222 dose. The J gene is TRBJ2-7, the V gene TRBV18; tentatively, D is TRBD1 (7 bases). The TCR was taken from an adult who received the AZD1222 COVID-19 vaccine. The CDR3 DNA is TGTGCCAGCTCCCCAGGGGGGTTTCCCTACGAGCAGTACTTC. Translating gives CASSPGGFPYEQYF.